Listed here are 14 T cell receptor beta chains from one sample, sequenced in a study of cytomegalovirus exposure and HLA in healthy donors (dated by TCRdb to between 2016 and 2019). Libraries were prepared through the immunoSEQ multiplex PCR assay. A mixture of 60 forward primers for TCR Vbeta segments and 13 reverse primers for TCR Jbeta segments was used in the multiplex PCR. TCRdb mirrors the immuneACCESS table, restricted to in-frame sequences. Some clones are absent from its copies; in checked studies, under half trace to an unresolved V gene, and the reason for the others is unknown. This sample holds about 180,000 clones; about three quarters were observed only once. The ten largest clones capture 1.5% to 2% of the sample. The sequenced sample consisted of PBMCs. The receptor set was obtained from a man younger than 35 in good health and CMV-seronegative.

The chain couples TRBV13 to TRBJ2-7; 13 bases are a match to TRBD2. The trim removed 3 bases at V and 5 bases at J, leaving 1 base unmatched. The germline CDR1 and CDR2 sequences are PRHDT and FYEKMQ (reference sequence). The CDR3 is 14 amino acids. The CDR3 coding sequence is TGTGCCAGCAGCTTCGGACTAGCGGGAGACGAGCAGTACTTC. This gives the protein CASSFGLAGDEQYF.

In DNA form, the CDR3 reads TGTGCCAGCAAAGTTAGCGTGGCAGGCACAGATACGCAGTATTTT. It specifies CASKVSVAGTDTQYF. The chain recombines TRBV2 with TRBJ2-3; weak D call: TRBD2 (5 bases). Trimming removed 7 bases at V and 1 base at J, with 15 bases between. The CDR3 totals 15 residues. Germline lookup yields CDR1 SNHLY and CDR2 FYNNEI. Supplemented by reference TRBV2 and TRBJ2-3, the full variable domain reads EPEVTQTPSHQVTQMGQEVILRCVPISNHLYFYWYRQILGQKVEFLVSFYNNEISEKSEIFDDQFSVERPDGSNFTLKIRSTKLEDSAMYFCASKVSVAGTDTQYFGPGTRLTVL.

The chain links TRBV7-9 to TRBJ1-1; D perhaps matches TRBD1 (6 bases). Deletions cut 5 bases from V and 1 base from J, with 17 bases between. The CDR3 contains 16 residues. Per germline, CDR1 SEHNR and CDR2 FQNEAQ (reference sequence). The CDR3 sequence: CASSPSGGAANTEAFF. CDR3 DNA: TGTGCCAGCAGCCCCTCTGGGGGCGCGGCGAACACTGAAGCTTTCTTT.

J is TRBJ2-3 and V is TRBV9, with TRBD2 identical over 7 bases. V was clipped by 4 bases and J by 2 bases; unmatched bases: 13. Germline V gives CDR1 SGDLS, CDR2 YYNGEE. This CDR3 is built from 17 residues. CDR3 nucleotide sequence: TGTGCCAGCAGCTTCCCCGATCGAGCGGGGTTCACAGATACGCAGTATTTT. It codes for CASSFPDRAGFTDTQYF.

The chain employs TRBV5-6 and TRBJ1-1, with 8 bases fitting TRBD1. The CDR3 is 15 amino acids. The V and J ends lost 2 bases and 1 base, in that order; junction bases with no gene match: 4. Germline assignment: CDR1 SGHDT and CDR2 YYEEEE. This CDR3 reads CASSFADRGNTEAFF. As DNA, the CDR3 is TGTGCCAGCAGCTTTGCCGACAGGGGGAACACTGAAGCTTTCTTT.

This rearrangement joins TRBV7-6 to TRBJ2-5, with 7 bases matching TRBD1. Trimming removed 5 bases from V and 2 bases from J; junction bases left unmatched: 5. Germline V lookup: CDR1 SGHVS, CDR2 FNYEAQ. This CDR3 region has 14 residues. CDR3 sequence (DNA): TGTGCCAGCAGCCCAGACAGGGATCAAGAGACCCAGTACTTC. Its protein product is CASSPDRDQETQYF. Supplemented by reference TRBV7-6 and TRBJ2-5, the full variable domain reads GAGVSQSPRYKVTKRGQDVALRCDPISGHVSLYWYRQALGQGPEFLTYFNYEAQQDKSGLPNDRFSAERPEGSISTLTIQRTEQRDSAMYRCASSPDRDQETQYFGPGTRLLVL.

For the CDR3, the DNA is TGTGCCAGTAGCTGGAGGGCCAAAATCGACGAGCAGTACTTC. This gives the protein CASSWRAKIDEQYF. The chain combines TRBV19 with TRBJ2-7; D is possibly TRBD2 (6 bases). The CDR3 has 14 amino acids. The germline V gene has CDR1 LNHDA and CDR2 SQIVND (reference sequence). Trimming stripped 6 bases from V and 5 bases from J, with 17 bases between. Full variable domain (rest looked up from reference TRBV19 and TRBJ2-7): DGGITQSPKYLFRKEGQNVTLSCEQNLNHDAMYWYRQDPGQGLRLIYYSQIVNDFQKGDIAEGYSVSREKKESFPLTVTSAQKNPTAFYLCASSWRAKIDEQYFGPGTRLTVT.

The rearrangement joins TRBV18 to TRBJ1-2, with TRBD1 matching over 12 bases. The V and J ends lost 1 base and 8 bases, in that order; junction bases with no gene match: 5. This CDR3 has 15 amino acids. Germline V gene sequence: CDR1 KGHSH, CDR2 LQKENI. This CDR3 is CASSPRGQGAGGYTF. The CDR3 nucleotides read TGTGCCAGCTCACCACGGGGACAGGGGGCTGGAGGCTACACCTTC.

The V call is TRBV19, the J call TRBJ2-3; weak D call: TRBD2 (5 bases). Trimming stripped 5 bases from V and 0 bases from J, with 9 bases between. The CDR3 has 14 amino acids. Germline V CDR1 and CDR2: LNHDA, SQIVND (reference sequence). The CDR3 protein is CASSSGVSTDTQYF. CDR3 DNA: TGTGCCAGTAGTTCCGGGGTAAGCACAGATACGCAGTATTTT.

This rearrangement joins TRBV7-3 to TRBJ2-2; TRBD1 is a possible D gene (6 bases). The CDR3 runs 16 residues. Trimming took 4 bases from V and 1 from J, leaving 13 bases between them. CDR1 is SGHTA, CDR2 FQGTGA, per germline. The CDR3 coding sequence is TGTGCCAGCAGCTGGCCGGGGACAAAGAACACCGGGGAGCTGTTTTTT. Translating it yields CASSWPGTKNTGELFF.

The chain links TRBV29-1 to TRBJ1-1; 8 nucleotides align to TRBD1. V was clipped by 4 bases and J by 4 bases; unmatched bases: 5. The CDR3 runs 13 residues. Germline CDR1 is SQVTM and CDR2 is ANQGSEA. The CDR3 region has the DNA TGCAGCGTTGCAGAAACAGGGGGCACTGAAGCTTTCTTT. Protein: CSVAETGGTEAFF.

The chain couples TRBV11-2 to TRBJ2-5, with D maybe TRBD2 (6 bases). V shed 5 bases and J shed 2 bases, with 9 bases lying between them. The germline V gene encodes CDR1 SGHAT and CDR2 FQNNGV. The CDR3 length is 13 residues. The CDR3 DNA sequence: TGTGCCAGCAGCCGGGACTTACAAGAGACCCAGTACTTC. Its translation: CASSRDLQETQYF.

V is TRBV5-1 and J is TRBJ1-2; 9 bases agree with TRBD1. The CDR3 consists of 14 residues. The V and J ends lost 4 bases and 8 bases, in that order; junction bases with no gene match: 9. The germline gives CDR1 SGHRS, CDR2 YFSETQ. The CDR3: CASSGIQGARGYTF. The CDR3 DNA is TGCGCCAGCAGCGGGATACAGGGGGCTCGGGGCTACACCTTC.

This clone was counted a single time. J is TRBJ2-7 and V is TRBV11-1; tentative D call: TRBD1 (6 bases). The CDR3 extends over 15 amino acids. V lost 6 bases to trimming and J lost 0 bases, with 15 bases between them. Germline CDR1 SGHAT, CDR2 FQDESV (reference sequence). The CDR3 DNA sequence: TGTGCCAGCAGTCGAGAACAGGGTGACTCCTACGAGCAGTACTTC. Translated, it gives CASSREQGDSYEQYF.